These 21 T cell receptor beta chains originate from one sample sequenced in a study of T cell clones after liver transplantation (dated by TCRdb to about 2019). Taken with the paper, the label for time point translates to: pre-transplant. Libraries were constructed by the immunoSEQ multiplex PCR assay. This is the immuneACCESS table as TCRdb keeps it, with only in-frame sequences that have V and J called. A part of the clones is gone; compared with another copy, unresolved V genes explain less than half, and the rest is unexplained. In this sample the table shows 68,000 or so clones, about 80% of which occur a single time. 0.45% to 0.65% of the sample goes to the ten largest clones. The specimen comprised CD4+ T cells from blood, sampled before liver transplant. The receptors here all came from a human donor who received a liver transplant.

The rearrangement joins TRBV5-4 to TRBJ1-4; 7 positions agree with TRBD1. CDR1 is SGHNT, CDR2 YYREEE, per germline (reference sequence). After removal of 4 bases from V and 0 bases from J, the junction contained 3 bases not matched to a gene. The CDR3 runs 15 residues. CDR3 coding DNA: TGTGCCAGCAGCGAAGGGGGCACAACTAATGAAAAACTGTTTTTT. Amino acid sequence: CASSEGGTTNEKLFF.

This clone appeared a single time. The chain couples TRBV7-9 to TRBJ2-7, with TRBD1 as a possible D gene (5 bases). This CDR3 has 16 amino acids. The germline V and J ends were trimmed by 0 bases and 2 bases, with 14 bases remaining between them. CDR1 and CDR2 from the germline V gene are SEHNR and FQNEAQ (reference sequence). The CDR3 spells CASSLAVGRTTYEQYF. The CDR3 coding sequence is TGTGCCAGCAGCTTAGCGGTGGGGCGTACGACCTACGAGCAGTACTTC.

The chain couples TRBV5-8 to TRBJ2-2, with 12 nucleotides matching TRBD1. From germline, CDR1 is SGHTS and CDR2 YDEGEE. The CDR3 has 17 residues. V gave up 6 bases and J gave up 4 bases; unmatched junction bases: 10. The CDR3, as DNA: TGTGCCAGCATCCCGTTTGGGACAGGGGGCGGCACCGGGGAGCTGTTTTTT. It specifies CASIPFGTGGGTGELFF. Filled out from reference TRBV5-8 and TRBJ2-2, the complete variable domain reads EAGVTQSPTHLIKTRGQQATLRCSPISGHTSVYWYQQALGLGLQFLLWYDEGEERNRGNFPPRFSGRQFPNYSSELNVNALELEDSALYLCASIPFGTGGGTGELFFGEGSRLTVL.

This sequence joins TRBV28 and TRBJ1-5; D is unclear. Trimming removed 6 bases from V and 3 bases from J, with 18 bases in between. The CDR3 is made up of 16 amino acids. Germline CDR1 MDHEN, CDR2 SYDVKM. The CDR3 DNA reads as TGTGCCAGCAGGGGGAGGCAATTTAGGAACAATCAGCCCCAGCATTTT. Translation gives CASRGRQFRNNQPQHF.

J is TRBJ1-2 and V is TRBV25-1; 7 bases match TRBD1. CDR1 MGHDK and CDR2 SYGVNS come from the germline V gene. After removal of 5 bases from V and 8 bases from J, the junction contained 17 bases not matched to a gene. This CDR3 region has 16 residues. The CDR3 coding sequence is TGTGCCAGCAGTCCCCCCGGGGACAGCTCGATCGGGGGCTACACCTTC. Its protein is CASSPPGDSSIGGYTF.

This sequence joins TRBV2 and TRBJ1-2; D is unresolved. Trimming cost V 4 bases and J 5 bases, with 17 bases left between them. This CDR3 has 15 amino acids. CDR1 is SNHLY and CDR2 is FYNNEI in the germline V gene. The CDR3 DNA reads TGTGCCAGCAGTGTATCCTTCGAGACGAATTATGGCTACACCTTC. As protein: CASSVSFETNYGYTF.

The chain links TRBV29-1 to TRBJ2-7; no clear D gene. Looked up from germline, CDR1 is SQVTM and CDR2 is ANQGSEA. V dropped 8 bases and J dropped 5 bases, with 13 bases sitting between them. The CDR3 loop spans 11 amino acids. CDR3 region: CSPEWADEQYF. The DNA for the CDR3 is TGCAGCCCGGAGTGGGCGGACGAGCAGTACTTC.

The chain carries TRBV9 and TRBJ1-1; 10 positions match TRBD1. This CDR3 comprises 16 residues. The germline gives CDR1 SGDLS, CDR2 YYNGEE. The V and J ends lost 4 bases and 4 bases, in that order; junction bases with no gene match: 10. The CDR3: CASSLGTGAAATEAFF. Written as DNA, the CDR3 is TGTGCCAGCAGCCTAGGGACAGGGGCTGCGGCCACTGAAGCTTTCTTT. Drawing the rest from reference TRBV9 and TRBJ1-1, the complete variable domain is DSGVTQTPKHLITATGQRVTLRCSPRSGDLSVYWYQQSLDQGLQFLIQYYNGEERAKGNILERFSAQQFPDLHSELNLSSLELGDSALYFCASSLGTGAAATEAFFGQGTRLTVV.

With respect to this clone: This same CDR3 is encoded by further DNA sequences in the sample. V and J are TRBV5-1 and TRBJ1-1; possibly TRBD1 for D (5 bases). V was shortened by 0 bases and J by 1 base, with 7 bases between the two germline ends. In germline, CDR1 is SGHRS, CDR2 YFSETQ. The CDR3 extends over 14 amino acids. The CDR3 nucleotides are TGCGCCAGCAGCTTGGTGCAGGGGAACACTGAAGCTTTCTTT. Translated, it gives CASSLVQGNTEAFF. Variable domain in full (rest from reference TRBV5-1 and TRBJ1-1): KAGVTQTPRYLIKTRGQQVTLSCSPISGHRSVSWYQQTPGQGLQFLFEYFSETQRNKGNFPGRFSGRQFSNSRSEMNVSTLELGDSALYLCASSLVQGNTEAFFGQGTRLTVV.

The chain employs TRBV4-3 and TRBJ2-5; no firm D call. Trimming removed 4 bases from V and 2 bases from J, with 11 bases in between. The germline V gene encodes CDR1 LGHNA and CDR2 YSLEER. The CDR3 runs 14 residues. This CDR3 reads CASSLHFNQETQYF. CDR3 nucleotides: TGCGCCAGCAGCCTACACTTTAATCAAGAGACCCAGTACTTC.

This clone was seen a handful of times. The chain is built from TRBV2 and TRBJ1-2; the D gene is possibly TRBD1 (5 bases). This CDR3 contains 14 residues. The germline gives CDR1 SNHLY, CDR2 FYNNEI. Trimming removed 4 bases from V and 8 bases from J, with 17 bases in between. The CDR3 here is CASSAGAPPRGYTF. For the CDR3, the DNA is TGTGCCAGCAGTGCCGGGGCCCCCCCGAGGGGCTACACCTTC.

This sequence joins TRBV11-3 and TRBJ2-1, with D perhaps matching TRBD2 (6 bases). Germline V gene data show CDR1 as SGHNT and CDR2 as YENEEA. Trimming shortened V by 3 bases and J by 6 bases, and 15 bases separated the two germline ends. CDR3 length equals 15 residues. In DNA, the CDR3 is TGTGCCAGCAGCTTCCGGGACTCGCTACCCAATGAGCAGTTCTTC. Its translation: CASSFRDSLPNEQFF.

The chain couples TRBV18 to TRBJ1-5; 8 bases are shared with TRBD1. The junction had 3 bases not matched to a gene; V was cut back by 3 bases and J by 2 bases. Germline CDR1 and CDR2: KGHSH and LQKENI. The CDR3 has 15 amino acids. The chain's CDR3 is CASSPGQGRNQPQHF. Written as DNA, the CDR3 is TGTGCCAGCTCACCCGGACAGGGACGCAATCAGCCCCAGCATTTT. Full variable domain (outside the CDR3, taken from reference TRBV18 and TRBJ1-5): NAGVMQNPRHLVRRRGQEARLRCSPMKGHSHVYWYRQLPEEGLKFMVYLQKENIIDESGMPKERFSAEFPKEGPSILRIQQVVRGDSAAYFCASSPGQGRNQPQHFGDGTRLSIL.

The V call is TRBV5-1, the J call TRBJ2-5, with TRBD2 as a possible D gene (6 bases). Germline values: CDR1 SGHRS, CDR2 YFSETQ. Trimming pared 5 bases from V and 3 bases from J, leaving 14 bases between. The CDR3 runs to 14 residues. Here the CDR3 reads CASRPGTPKETQYF. As DNA, the CDR3 is TGCGCCAGCAGGCCCGGGACTCCAAAAGAGACCCAGTACTTC.

The chain carries TRBV5-1 and TRBJ1-3; D may be TRBD1 (6 bases). V was shortened by 9 bases and J by 4 bases, with 14 bases between the two germline ends. The CDR3 has 13 residues. Germline V CDR1 and CDR2: SGHRS, YFSETQ. The CDR3 nucleotides are TGCGCCACCAGTACAGGGCCGGGAAACACCATATATTTT. Protein sequence: CATSTGPGNTIYF.

This sequence joins TRBV2 and TRBJ2-1; 11 positions match TRBD1. There are 16 residues in the CDR3. CDR1 is SNHLY and CDR2 is FYNNEI in the germline V gene. The J segment lost 3 bases and the V segment lost 7 bases, leaving 8 bases of the junction unmatched. The DNA of the CDR3 is TGTGCCAGCAAGAAAAGGGGACAGGGGGACTACAATGAGCAGTTCTTC. Protein sequence: CASKKRGQGDYNEQFF.

This sequence joins TRBV2 and TRBJ1-1; tentative D call: TRBD1 (6 bases). The CDR3 length is 14 residues. Germline-derived CDR1 and CDR2 are SNHLY and FYNNEI. V lost 6 bases, J lost 6 bases, and 17 bases lay in between. CDR3 in amino acids: CASRVERGGAEAFF. The CDR3 nucleotides are TGTGCCAGCAGGGTAGAACGGGGGGGCGCTGAAGCTTTCTTT. Together with reference TRBV2 and TRBJ1-1, the CDR3 gives the full variable domain: EPEVTQTPSHQVTQMGQEVILRCVPISNHLYFYWYRQILGQKVEFLVSFYNNEISEKSEIFDDQFSVERPDGSNFTLKIRSTKLEDSAMYFCASRVERGGAEAFFGQGTRLTVV.

The chain couples TRBV7-9 to TRBJ2-7; D might be TRBD2 (6 bases). CDR1 is SEHNR and CDR2 is FQNEAQ in the germline V gene (reference sequence). The CDR3 is 14 residues long. Trimming took 5 bases from V and 0 from J, leaving 11 bases between them. This CDR3 is CASSPSVDSYEQYF. The CDR3 bases are TGTGCCAGCAGCCCTAGCGTTGACTCCTACGAGCAGTACTTC. Full variable domain (outside the CDR3, taken from reference TRBV7-9 and TRBJ2-7): DTGVSQNPRHKITKRGQNVTFRCDPISEHNRLYWYRQTLGQGPEFLTYFQNEAQLEKSRLLSDRFSAERPKGSFSTLEIQRTEQGDSAMYLCASSPSVDSYEQYFGPGTRLTVT.

As concerns this clone: The sample has other DNA sequences that encode this CDR3 too. The chain is built from TRBV5-1 and TRBJ2-7; the D is unclear. Germline lookup yields CDR1 SGHRS and CDR2 YFSETQ. This CDR3 has 12 amino acids. The V and J ends lost 1 base and 1 base respectively, with 3 bases between them. This CDR3 reads CASSLPSYEQYF. DNA of the CDR3: TGCGCCAGCAGCTTGCCGTCCTACGAGCAGTACTTC.

V usage is TRBV5-4 and J usage is TRBJ2-1; D might be TRBD2 (6 bases). The germline gives CDR1 SGHNT, CDR2 YYREEE (reference sequence). The CDR3 runs 17 residues. Deletions cut 4 bases from V and 0 bases from J, with 17 bases between. CDR3 loop: CASSLGSGGSSYNEQFF. CDR3 sequence (DNA): TGTGCCAGCAGCCTTGGTAGCGGAGGGAGCTCCTACAATGAGCAGTTCTTC.

This chain connects TRBV6-1 to TRBJ2-3, with 8 bases identical to TRBD1. The V gene end was trimmed by 7 bases and the J gene end by 3 bases; junction bases not matched to a gene: 6. The CDR3 totals 14 residues. CDR1 and CDR2 from the germline V gene are MNHNS and SASEGT. CDR3 coding DNA: TGTGCCAGCAACGGACAGGGAAGGACAGATACGCAGTATTTT. Protein sequence: CASNGQGRTDTQYF.